A single sample is the source of the 16 T cell receptor beta chains below, sequenced in a study of T-cell reconstitution after alpha-beta-depleted transplantation in children. Preparation of the TCRbeta library was carried out with unique molecular identifiers. A single record per CDR3 protein comes from TCRdb applying MiXCR to the PCR reads. The sample shows tens of thousands of distinct CDR3 sequences, under 6% of them seen only once. The sample consisted of PBMCs, mostly from graft donor cells, taken 60 days after TCRalphabeta/CD19-depleted stem cell transplant. Receptors originate from a female patient aged 2 to 10 who had a stem cell transplant for aplastic anemia, so the T cells may come from the graft donor.

The sample holds many counts of this clonotype. V and J are TRBV4-3 and TRBJ2-7; TRBD2 matches at 10 bases. Germline V gene lookup returns CDR1 LGHNA and CDR2 YSLEER. The CDR3 is made up of 16 amino acids. Trimming took 7 bases from V and 3 from J; bases not matched to a gene: 12. CDR3: CASTSGRAPLYYEQYF. In nucleotides, the CDR3 is TGCGCCAGCACCAGCGGGAGGGCGCCCTTATACTACGAGCAGTACTTC.

This clonotype has ten or more counts. The rearrangement joins TRBV6-1 to TRBJ2-7, with 12 bases lining up with TRBD2. There are 16 residues in the CDR3. The germline CDR1 and CDR2 sequences are MNHNS and SASEGT. V shed 4 bases, J shed 2 bases, and the junction held 6 bases outside the gene matches. The CDR3 DNA sequence: TGTGCCAGCAGTGGGGGACTAGCGGGTACACCCTACGAGCAGTACTTC. This gives the protein CASSGGLAGTPYEQYF.

This clonotype was seen a few times. The genes are TRBV21-1 and TRBJ2-5; the table names TRBD1, a call not compared with the DNA. TRBV21-1 is labeled a pseudogene. The CDR3 has 15 residues. CDR3 sequence (DNA): TGTGCCAGCAGCAAAGGGGGACAGGGCGGAGAGACCCAGTACTTC. It is translated as CASSKGGQGGETQYF.

Ten or more counts support this clonotype. The rearrangement uses TRBV6-6 and TRBJ2-1; D remains unclear. Trimming shortened V by 6 bases and J by 11 bases, and 17 bases separated the two germline ends. The CDR3 extends over 13 amino acids. Germline V gene data show CDR1 as MNHNY and CDR2 as SVGAGI (reference sequence). In nucleotides, the CDR3 is TGTGCCAGCAGAACCTCGACTGGAGTAAAGCAGTTCTTC. Translating gives CASRTSTGVKQFF.

The table lists this clonotype with many counts. The chain recombines TRBV29-1 with TRBJ2-7, with D possibly TRBD1 on 5 matching bases. Trimming stripped 4 bases from V and 0 bases from J, with 7 bases between. Per germline, CDR1 SQVTM and CDR2 ANQGSEA. This CDR3 comprises 12 residues. The DNA for the CDR3 is TGCAGCGTTGTAGGGGTCTCCTACGAGCAGTACTTC. Amino acids: CSVVGVSYEQYF.

At least ten counts were recorded for this clonotype. The chain links TRBV10-3 to TRBJ2-5; D remains unclear. The germline gives CDR1 ENHRY, CDR2 SYGVKD. V was shortened by 5 bases and J by 3 bases, with 7 bases between the two germline ends. This CDR3 comprises 12 residues. Here the CDR3 reads CAISLNEETQYF. The CDR3, as DNA: TGTGCCATCAGTCTCAACGAAGAGACCCAGTACTTC.

This clonotype appeared many times. The CDR3 coding sequence is TGTGCCAGCAGCCTCCTGACAGGGGGCAAGGCAACTAATGAAAAACTGTTTTTT. Translation gives CASSLLTGGKATNEKLFF. J is TRBJ1-4 and V is TRBV6-5; 10 bases match TRBD1. Germline CDR1 MNHEY, CDR2 SVGAGI. CDR3 length: 18 amino acids. V dropped 6 bases and J dropped 0; count of bases not matched to a gene: 10.

This clonotype was recorded at least ten times. V usage is TRBV4-1 and J usage is TRBJ2-5; 9 bases match TRBD2. Trimming removed 3 bases from V and 4 bases from J; junction bases left unmatched: 9. The length of the CDR3 is 16 residues. Germline V gene sequence: CDR1 MGHRA, CDR2 YSYEKL. CDR3 residues: CASSHRLAGVGETQYF. CDR3 in DNA: TGCGCCAGCAGCCACCGGTTAGCGGGGGTAGGAGAGACCCAGTACTTC.

This clonotype was found many times. The chain has TRBV5-1 and TRBJ2-3, with 11 bases aligning to TRBD2. V lost 0 bases to trimming and J lost 4 bases; unmatched junction nucleotides: 7. In germline, CDR1 is SGHRS, CDR2 YFSETQ. CDR3 length equals 17 residues. CDR3 nucleotide sequence: TGCGCCAGCAGCTTGGCCCCAACTAGCGGGGGATCAGATACGCAGTATTTT. Translated, it gives CASSLAPTSGGSDTQYF.

This clonotype has ten or more counts. The chain couples TRBV20-1 to TRBJ2-7; D is possibly TRBD1 (6 bases). The germline V gene has CDR1 DFQATT and CDR2 SNEGSKA (reference sequence). The CDR3 sequence is 11 residues long. V shed 3 bases and J shed 7 bases, with 10 bases lying between them. The CDR3 is CSASTGREQYF. Written as DNA, the CDR3 is TGCAGTGCTAGTACAGGGCGTGAGCAGTACTTC.

This clonotype was seen at least ten times. The genes are TRBV20-1 and TRBJ2-1, with D maybe TRBD1 (6 bases). The V end was cut by 0 bases, the J end by 0 bases, with 12 bases between. Germline lookup yields CDR1 DFQATT and CDR2 SNEGSKA (reference sequence). This CDR3 has 16 residues. CDR3 coding DNA: TGCAGTGCTAGAGATCCGGGCAGGGGCTCCTACAATGAGCAGTTCTTC. Amino acids: CSARDPGRGSYNEQFF.

This clonotype came up many times. The CDR3 reads CASSSSLQGGPYEQYF. CDR3 DNA sequence: TGCGCCAGCAGCTCTTCCCTACAGGGAGGCCCCTACGAGCAGTACTTC. This chain connects TRBV5-1 to TRBJ2-7, with D perhaps assigned TRBD1 or TRBD2 (6 bases each). Trimming removed 3 bases at V and 2 bases at J, with 18 bases between. The CDR3 spans 16 residues. Germline CDR1 and CDR2: SGHRS and YFSETQ.

This clonotype was detected many times. The chain combines TRBV15 with TRBJ1-5; D remains ambiguous. Germline CDR1 is LNHNV and CDR2 is YYDKDF (reference sequence). The CDR3 runs 15 residues. V was shortened by 6 bases and J by 1 base, with 13 bases between the two germline ends. The CDR3 is CATRNGMRSNQPQHF. CDR3 sequence (DNA): TGTGCCACCAGAAACGGTATGCGCAGCAATCAGCCCCAGCATTTT.

This clonotype was picked up many times. This chain uses TRBV12-3 or TRBV12-4 with TRBJ1-2, with 9 bases that match TRBD1. The CDR3 loop spans 15 amino acids. Unmatched junction bases numbered 9, after V lost 8 bases and J lost 2 bases. CDR3 coding DNA: TGTGCCAGCGTAACGGGACAGGGACTAAACTATGGCTACACCTTC. Protein sequence: CASVTGQGLNYGYTF.

This clonotype was seen at least ten times. The chain carries TRBV15 and TRBJ1-1; TRBD1 is a possible D gene (5 bases). Germline CDR1 is LNHNV and CDR2 is YYDKDF (reference sequence). The CDR3 is 14 amino acids. V was pared by 6 bases and J by 1 base, with 12 bases between. The CDR3 sequence is CATSSQAANTEAFF. Here the CDR3 DNA reads TGTGCCACCAGTTCACAGGCGGCGAACACTGAAGCTTTCTTT.

This clonotype was recorded at least ten times. The chain joins TRBV6-2 or TRBV6-3 to TRBJ2-1, with 10 bases that match TRBD1. CDR1 is MNHEY and CDR2 is SVGEGT in the germline V gene. The V and J ends lost 5 bases and 4 bases, in that order; junction bases with no gene match: 5. The CDR3 consists of 15 residues. The CDR3 DNA is TGTGCCAGCAGTCCCGGGACAGGGGATTACAATGAGCAGTTCTTC. Translating it yields CASSPGTGDYNEQFF.